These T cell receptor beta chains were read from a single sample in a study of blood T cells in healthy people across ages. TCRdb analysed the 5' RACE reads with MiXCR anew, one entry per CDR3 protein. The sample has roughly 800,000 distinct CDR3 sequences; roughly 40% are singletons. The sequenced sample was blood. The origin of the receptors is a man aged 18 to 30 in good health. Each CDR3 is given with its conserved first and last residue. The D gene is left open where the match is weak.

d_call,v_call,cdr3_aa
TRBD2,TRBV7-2,CASSLGLAGMTGELFF
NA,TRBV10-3,CASRRGTATNEKLFF
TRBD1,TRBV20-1,CSPWGGTGVEAFF
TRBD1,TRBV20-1,CSAARQGQGEKLFF
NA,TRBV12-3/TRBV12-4,CASSPGGNRDGYTF
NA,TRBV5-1,CASSLGGERFF
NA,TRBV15,CATSREINHSKGSYYNEQFF
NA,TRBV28,CASSLAGRANVLTF
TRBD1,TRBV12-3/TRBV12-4,CASSRTGGTEAFF
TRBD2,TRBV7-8,CASSLRWAGETTYNEQFF